This passage covers 21 T cell receptor beta chains from one sample sequenced in a study of shared clonotypes between healthy human individuals. The assay was immunoSEQ multiplex PCR, and TCRdb's table has in-frame clones only and misses some. The repertoire holds around 2.1 million clones, roughly 91% seen once, with approximately 1.7% in the top ten. CD45RO-negative CD8 cells positively selected for CCR7 made up the naive population, which excluded terminally differentiated effector memory CD45RA+ cells. The specimen sequenced was naive CD8+ T cells from PBMCs. Receptor source: a man aged 18-30 years in good health. Some clones in this sample may be carry-over from other donors' samples.

V is TRBV7-2 and J is TRBJ2-7; possible D gene TRBD1, 6 bases. V lost 5 bases and J 5 bases, leaving 13 bases between the germline ends. CDR1 and CDR2 from the germline V gene are SGHTA and FQGNSA. The CDR3 runs 13 residues. In DNA form, the CDR3 reads TGTGCCAGCAGCCAGGGCAGGGGCCACGAGCAGTACTTC. Protein product: CASSQGRGHEQYF.

The chain joins TRBV23-1 to TRBJ1-5, with D tentatively TRBD1 (6 bases). TRBV23-1 is reported as an ORF; its role is uncertain. There are 17 residues in the CDR3. The V and J ends lost 0 bases and 6 bases respectively, with 18 bases between them. The CDR3 sequence is CASSQSRGSTGIQPQHF. As DNA, the CDR3 is TGCGCCAGCAGTCAATCGCGAGGGTCAACAGGGATTCAGCCCCAGCATTTT.

Concerning this clone itself: Other nucleotide sequences in the sample specify the same CDR3. The genes are TRBV28 and TRBJ1-3, with no clear D. Germline CDR1 and CDR2: MDHEN and SYDVKM. Trimming removed 3 bases at V and 2 bases at J, with 8 bases between. CDR3 length equals 14 residues. This CDR3 is CASSFSSAGNTIYF. The CDR3 DNA follows: TGTGCCAGCAGTTTTAGTTCGGCTGGAAACACCATATATTTT.

This clone occurred once. The chain is built from TRBV9 and TRBJ2-7; 7 bases map to TRBD1. Germline-derived CDR1 and CDR2 are SGDLS and YYNGEE. The CDR3 length is 14 residues. Trimming at V came to 3 bases and at J to 6 bases, leaving 9 bases not matched to a gene. The CDR3 DNA follows: TGTGCCAGCAGCGACTCGGACAGGTCGCGCGAGCAGTACTTC. Amino acid sequence: CASSDSDRSREQYF.

In regard to this clone: This same CDR3 is encoded by further DNA sequences in the sample. The chain uses TRBV28 and TRBJ1-1; D is unresolved. CDR1 is MDHEN, CDR2 SYDVKM, per germline. V lost 3 bases, J lost 3 bases, and 5 bases lay in between. CDR3 length: 12 amino acids. The CDR3 reads CASSFFDTEAFF. Written as DNA, the CDR3 is TGTGCCAGCAGTTTTTTTGACACTGAAGCTTTCTTT.

The chain couples TRBV9 to TRBJ1-1, with TRBD1 matching over 8 bases. V lost 4 bases, J lost 4 bases, and 3 bases stayed unmatched. The germline V gene encodes CDR1 SGDLS and CDR2 YYNGEE. The CDR3 length is 13 residues. The CDR3 loop is CASSSQGGTEAFF. The CDR3 DNA follows: TGTGCCAGCAGCTCACAGGGGGGCACTGAAGCTTTCTTT.

The chain links TRBV4-1 to TRBJ1-1; no firm D call. Germline V gives CDR1 MGHRA, CDR2 YSYEKL. This CDR3 has 16 amino acids. Deletions cut 0 bases from V and 1 base from J, with 12 bases between. CDR3 loop: CASSQEPRTGNTEAFF. CDR3 nucleotides: TGCGCCAGCAGCCAAGAACCCCGGACGGGGAACACTGAAGCTTTCTTT.

CDR3 sequence reads: CASSIPGANEQFF. In DNA, the CDR3 is TGTGCCAGCAGTATCCCGGGAGCCAATGAGCAGTTCTTC. The V and J genes are TRBV28 and TRBJ2-1; D is possibly TRBD2 (6 bases). CDR3 size: 13 residues. CDR1 MDHEN and CDR2 SYDVKM come from the germline V gene. V lost 5 bases, J lost 6 bases, and 11 bases lay in between.

J is TRBJ2-1 and V is TRBV5-5; 9 bases agree with TRBD2. CDR3 size: 15 residues. V shed 1 base, J shed 7 bases, and the junction held 6 bases outside the gene matches. Germline-derived CDR1 and CDR2 are SGHKS and YYEKEE (reference sequence). CDR3 loop: CASSLWGTSSNEQFF. The CDR3 nucleotides are TGTGCCAGCAGCTTGTGGGGGACTAGCAGTAATGAGCAGTTCTTC.

This chain joins TRBV29-1 and TRBJ1-3, with D maybe TRBD1 (5 bases). CDR1 SQVTM and CDR2 ANQGSEA come from the germline V gene. There are 15 residues in the CDR3. The CDR3 spells CRQVLGEWTGNTIYF. In DNA, the CDR3 is TGCAGACAAGTCTTGGGGGAATGGACTGGAAACACCATATATTTT.

The rearrangement links TRBV6-1 to TRBJ2-5, with TRBD2 matching over 8 bases. The CDR3 has 20 amino acids. V shed 1 base and J 5 bases; nucleotides not matched to a gene: 21. Germline V CDR1 and CDR2: MNHNS, SASEGT. The CDR3 loop reads CASSEVGLAGLLWTGETQYF. The CDR3 DNA sequence: TGTGCCAGCAGTGAAGTTGGGTTAGCGGGACTTCTTTGGACGGGGGAGACCCAGTACTTC.

The chain employs TRBV7-9 and TRBJ2-1, with 9 nucleotides matching TRBD2. CDR1 is SEHNR, CDR2 FQNEAQ, per germline (reference sequence). The trim removed 5 bases at V and 2 bases at J, leaving 7 bases unmatched. The CDR3 runs 16 residues. CDR3 amino acids: CASSHTSGWPYNEQFF. CDR3 nucleotide sequence: TGTGCCAGCAGCCATACTAGCGGGTGGCCCTACAATGAGCAGTTCTTC.

CDR3 coding DNA: TGTGCCAGCAGCTTCCGGGACAGGGGACGCCCCGGGGAGCTGTTTTTT. This gives the protein CASSFRDRGRPGELFF. V gene TRBV7-2 combines with J gene TRBJ2-2, with TRBD1 identical over 10 bases. The CDR3 runs 16 residues. Losses at the gene ends were 3 bases for V and 6 bases for J; bases not matched to a gene: 7. The germline gives CDR1 SGHTA, CDR2 FQGNSA.

V and J are TRBV4-1 and TRBJ1-1; no reliable D call. The CDR3 extends over 13 amino acids. In germline, CDR1 is MGHRA, CDR2 YSYEKL. Trimming shortened V by 2 bases and J by 1 base, and 5 bases separated the two germline ends. The CDR3 sequence is CASSQLENTEAFF. CDR3 in DNA: TGCGCCAGCAGCCAACTTGAGAACACTGAAGCTTTCTTT.

Worth noting for this clone: This sample also contains other DNA sequences that code for the same CDR3. This chain links TRBV7-3 with TRBJ2-5; 8 bases map to TRBD2. In germline, CDR1 is SGHTA, CDR2 FQGTGA. This CDR3 is built from 14 residues. V trimming: 0 bases; J trimming: 5 bases; junction bases outside the gene matches: 2. The CDR3 DNA reads TGTGCCAGCAGCTTAACGGGCGGGAGGGAGACCCAGTACTTC. Amino acid sequence: CASSLTGGRETQYF.

This clone is a singleton in its sample. The chain links TRBV5-1 to TRBJ1-1, with D possibly TRBD1 on 5 matching bases. CDR1 and CDR2 from the germline V gene are SGHRS and YFSETQ. CDR3 length: 14 residues. V was clipped by 0 bases and J by 4 bases, with 10 bases between them. The CDR3 DNA is TGCGCCAGCAGCTTGGACAGGCCGGGCACTGAAGCTTTCTTT. Translation gives CASSLDRPGTEAFF.

On this clone: This specimen includes other DNA sequences encoding the same CDR3. The chain employs TRBV7-9 and TRBJ2-1; no clear D gene. The CDR3 runs 10 residues. Germline loops: CDR1 SEHNR, CDR2 FQNEAQ (reference sequence). Trimming stripped 3 bases from V and 9 bases from J, with 3 bases between. CDR3 nucleotide sequence: TGTGCCAGCAGCTTCGGTGAGCAGTTCTTC. This gives the protein CASSFGEQFF.

A single count supports this clone. This chain joins TRBV7-8 and TRBJ2-3; D is possibly TRBD2 (6 bases). Trimming shortened V by 3 bases and J by 4 bases, and 17 bases separated the two germline ends. Germline loops: CDR1 SGHVS, CDR2 FQNEAQ. The CDR3 is 16 residues long. The CDR3 spells CASSFPSVRRPDTQYF. As DNA, the CDR3 is TGTGCCAGCAGCTTTCCTAGCGTAAGACGGCCAGATACGCAGTATTTT.

CDR3 loop: CASSLRGPIPYNEQFF. The CDR3 bases are TGTGCCAGCAGTTTAAGGGGCCCCATCCCCTACAATGAGCAGTTCTTC. The rearrangement uses TRBV27 and TRBJ2-1; a weak D match, TRBD1 (5 bases). CDR3 length: 16 amino acids. Per the germline V gene, CDR1 is MNHEY and CDR2 is SMNVEV (reference sequence). The ends were cut back, 2 bases at V and 2 bases at J, with 13 bases in the middle.

The gene calls are TRBV7-9 and TRBJ2-7; 12 bases fit TRBD1. This CDR3 has 16 residues. The V gene's germline CDR1 is SEHNR and CDR2 FQNEAQ (reference sequence). V was clipped by 5 bases and J by 5 bases; unmatched bases: 10. CDR3 DNA: TGTGCCAGCAGCGGAGGGACAGGGGGCCTAGATAACGAGCAGTACTTC. This sequence encodes CASSGGTGGLDNEQYF.

The rearrangement links TRBV18 to TRBJ2-2, with D possibly matching TRBD2 (6 bases). Between the trimmed V and J ends, which lost 5 bases and 8 bases, there was a span of 18 bases. CDR3 length: 15 amino acids. Germline V gives CDR1 KGHSH, CDR2 LQKENI. The CDR3 loop is CASSSPRLVPGELFF. The CDR3, as DNA: TGTGCCAGCTCATCCCCCAGACTAGTTCCAGGGGAGCTGTTTTTT.